This TCR beta chain emerged from a study of blood T cell repertoires in COVID-19. TCRdb's copy holds only in-frame clones and misses some; the assay was immunoSEQ multiplex PCR. Of 150,000 to 200,000 clones listed, roughly 85% were seen once; the top ten hold over 2.5%. V was pared by 4 bases and J by 12 bases, with 13 bases between. Germline CDR1 and CDR2: SNHLY and FYNNEI. The CDR3 runs to 12 residues. The sequence was collected from a man between 60 and 70 years old with acute or convalescent COVID-19. Sequencing input: peripheral blood. The V call is TRBV2, the J call TRBJ2-1, with D hard to call. The CDR3 DNA is TGTGCCAGCAGTGCCCGGGTAGAGGTGCAGTTCTTC. It translates to CASSARVEVQFF.